These T cell receptor beta chains were read from a single sample in a study of control samples from healthy donors and cancer patients. The assay was immunoSEQ multiplex PCR, and TCRdb's table has in-frame clones only and misses some. The sample lists 85,000 to 110,000 clones; roughly 89% were seen once. The sample comprised PBMCs. The source of these receptors is a man aged 60 to 75 with lung cancer. Both conserved end residues are part of each CDR3. A D gene is named only where the DNA matches it firmly. Size tells how often a clone was seen (once, few, many) or the class of an expanded clone, and some rows leave it out.

clone_size: .
d_call: TRBD2
v_call: TRBV19
j_call: TRBJ2-5
cdr3_aa: CASSIGSGVLQETQYF
cdr3_nt: TGTGCCAGTAGTATTGGGAGCGGGGTTCTCCAAGAGACCCAGTACTTC

clone_size: .
d_call: .
v_call: TRBV10-2
j_call: TRBJ2-2
cdr3_aa: CASSGLRVRQTGELFF
cdr3_nt: TGCGCCAGCAGTGGACTAAGGGTTCGACAGACCGGGGAGCTGTTTTTT

clone_size: .
d_call: .
v_call: TRBV7-2
j_call: TRBJ1-5
cdr3_aa: CASSLAGGGGNQPQHF
cdr3_nt: TGTGCCAGCAGCTTAGCGGGGGGCGGGGGAAATCAGCCCCAGCATTTT

clone_size: once
d_call: .
v_call: TRBV29-1
j_call: TRBJ2-5
cdr3_aa: CSAWQETQYF
cdr3_nt: TGCAGCGCTTGGCAAGAGACCCAGTACTTC

clone_size: once
d_call: .
v_call: TRBV5-4
j_call: TRBJ1-3
cdr3_aa: CASSLQGAGNTIYF
cdr3_nt: TGTGCCAGCAGCTTACAGGGAGCTGGAAACACCATATATTTT

clone_size: .
d_call: .
v_call: TRBV5-1
j_call: TRBJ1-1
cdr3_aa: CASSPLGVNTEAFF
cdr3_nt: TGCGCCAGCAGCCCCCTGGGGGTGAACACTGAAGCTTTCTTT

clone_size: .
d_call: .
v_call: TRBV5-1
j_call: TRBJ2-2
cdr3_aa: CASSLEGLLNTGELFF
cdr3_nt: TGCGCCAGCAGCTTGGAAGGTCTCTTAAACACCGGGGAGCTGTTTTTT

clone_size: few
d_call: .
v_call: TRBV12-3/TRBV12-4
j_call: TRBJ1-5
cdr3_aa: CASSLGQQPQHF
cdr3_nt: TGTGCCAGCAGTCTAGGCCAGCAGCCCCAGCATTTT

clone_size: .
d_call: .
v_call: TRBV5-1
j_call: TRBJ1-4
cdr3_aa: CASSLGSSTNEKLFF
cdr3_nt: TGCGCCAGCAGCTTGGGATCGTCAACTAATGAAAAACTGTTTTTT

clone_size: .
d_call: TRBD2
v_call: TRBV24-1
j_call: TRBJ2-1
cdr3_aa: CATSGPDGTSGGFSYNEQFF
cdr3_nt: TGTGCCACCAGTGGGCCGGACGGGACTAGCGGGGGTTTCTCCTACAATGAGCAGTTCTTC

clone_size: .
d_call: TRBD1
v_call: TRBV5-1
j_call: TRBJ2-1
cdr3_aa: CASSSTGVHEQFF
cdr3_nt: TGCGCCAGCAGTTCGACAGGGGTCCATGAGCAGTTCTTC

clone_size: .
d_call: TRBD2
v_call: TRBV10-3
j_call: TRBJ2-3
cdr3_aa: CAIRGTNGSADTQYF
cdr3_nt: TGTGCCATCAGGGGGACTAACGGGTCCGCAGATACGCAGTATTTT

clone_size: .
d_call: TRBD1
v_call: TRBV11-2
j_call: TRBJ1-6
cdr3_aa: CASSLALTGIGSPLHF
cdr3_nt: TGTGCCAGCAGCTTAGCCCTGACAGGGATAGGATCACCCCTCCACTTT

clone_size: .
d_call: .
v_call: TRBV5-7
j_call: TRBJ1-1
cdr3_aa: CASSPNRENTEAFF
cdr3_nt: TGTGCCAGCAGCCCTAACAGGGAGAACACTGAAGCTTTCTTT

clone_size: few
d_call: .
v_call: TRBV2
j_call: TRBJ1-1
cdr3_aa: CASSNQYTEAFF
cdr3_nt: TGTGCCAGCAGCAATCAGTACACTGAAGCTTTCTTT

clone_size: .
d_call: .
v_call: TRBV5-1
j_call: TRBJ1-6
cdr3_aa: CASSLPDSSYNSPLHF
cdr3_nt: TGCGCCAGCAGCTTGCCAGACAGCTCCTATAATTCACCCCTCCACTTT

clone_size: few
d_call: .
v_call: TRBV3-1/TRBV3-2
j_call: TRBJ1-5
cdr3_aa: CASSLKAGAQPQHF
cdr3_nt: TGTGCCAGCAGCCTAAAGGCCGGCGCTCAGCCCCAGCATTTT

clone_size: .
d_call: .
v_call: TRBV9
j_call: TRBJ1-6
cdr3_aa: CASSVEGNSPLHF
cdr3_nt: TGTGCCAGCAGCGTAGAGGGGAATTCACCCCTCCACTTT

clone_size: .
d_call: .
v_call: TRBV9
j_call: TRBJ2-2
cdr3_aa: CASSVGQGDTGELFF
cdr3_nt: TGTGCCAGCAGCGTAGGTCAGGGAGACACCGGGGAGCTGTTTTTT

clone_size: .
d_call: TRBD1
v_call: TRBV6-5
j_call: TRBJ2-2
cdr3_aa: CASTSRTGNTGELFF
cdr3_nt: TGTGCCAGCACTTCCAGGACAGGAAACACCGGGGAGCTGTTTTTT

clone_size: .
d_call: .
v_call: TRBV6-2/TRBV6-3
j_call: TRBJ2-3
cdr3_aa: CASSGGARDTQYF
cdr3_nt: TGTGCCAGCAGTGGGGGGGCCAGGGATACGCAGTATTTT

clone_size: .
d_call: TRBD2
v_call: TRBV7-2
j_call: TRBJ2-3
cdr3_aa: CASQKGRGGTDTQYF
cdr3_nt: TGTGCCAGCCAGAAGGGGCGGGGGGGCACAGATACGCAGTATTTT

clone_size: .
d_call: .
v_call: TRBV7-7
j_call: TRBJ1-5
cdr3_aa: CASSQDQPQHF
cdr3_nt: TGTGCCAGCAGCCAGGATCAGCCCCAGCATTTT

clone_size: .
d_call: .
v_call: TRBV30
j_call: TRBJ1-4
cdr3_aa: CAWSPLAGVNEKLFF
cdr3_nt: TGTGCCTGGAGCCCCTTGGCGGGGGTTAATGAAAAACTGTTTTTT

clone_size: .
d_call: .
v_call: TRBV15
j_call: TRBJ2-4
cdr3_aa: CATSRGSKNIQYF
cdr3_nt: TGTGCCACCAGCCGGGGATCCAAAAACATTCAGTACTTC

clone_size: .
d_call: .
v_call: TRBV6-5
j_call: TRBJ2-5
cdr3_aa: CASSYSTWAQETQYF
cdr3_nt: TGTGCCAGCAGTTACTCGACATGGGCCCAAGAGACCCAGTACTTC

clone_size: .
d_call: .
v_call: TRBV4-1
j_call: TRBJ2-4
cdr3_aa: CASSQVTWTVEAKNIQYF
cdr3_nt: TGCGCCAGCAGCCAAGTCACGTGGACAGTAGAAGCCAAAAACATTCAGTACTTC

clone_size: few
d_call: .
v_call: TRBV2
j_call: TRBJ1-3
cdr3_aa: CASSPGWTGNTIYF
cdr3_nt: TGTGCCAGCTCGCCAGGGTGGACTGGAAACACCATATATTTT

clone_size: .
d_call: .
v_call: TRBV6-5
j_call: TRBJ2-7
cdr3_aa: CASRGVSYEQYF
cdr3_nt: TGTGCCAGCAGAGGGGTTTCCTACGAGCAGTACTTC

clone_size: .
d_call: .
v_call: TRBV6-5
j_call: TRBJ1-3
cdr3_aa: CASSPVSSGNTIYF
cdr3_nt: TGTGCCAGCAGTCCCGTTAGCTCTGGAAACACCATATATTTT

clone_size: .
d_call: .
v_call: TRBV30
j_call: TRBJ1-2
cdr3_aa: CAWSLRLGGYTF
cdr3_nt: TGTGCCTGGAGTCTCCGACTCGGCGGCTACACCTTC

clone_size: .
d_call: .
v_call: TRBV19
j_call: TRBJ1-3
cdr3_aa: CASRLPSGNTIYF
cdr3_nt: TGTGCCAGTAGACTACCCTCTGGAAACACCATATATTTT

clone_size: .
d_call: .
v_call: TRBV15
j_call: TRBJ1-1
cdr3_aa: CATSSPLNTEAFF
cdr3_nt: TGTGCCACCAGCAGCCCCTTGAACACTGAAGCTTTCTTT